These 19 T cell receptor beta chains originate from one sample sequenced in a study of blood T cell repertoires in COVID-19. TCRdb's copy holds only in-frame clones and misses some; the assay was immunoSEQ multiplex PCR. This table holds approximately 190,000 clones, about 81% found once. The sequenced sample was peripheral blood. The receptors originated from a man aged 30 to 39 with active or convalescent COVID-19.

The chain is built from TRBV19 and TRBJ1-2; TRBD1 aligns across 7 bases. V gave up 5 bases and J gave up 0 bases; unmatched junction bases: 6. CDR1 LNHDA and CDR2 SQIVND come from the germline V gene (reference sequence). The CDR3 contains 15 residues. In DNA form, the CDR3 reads TGTGCCAGTAGTTTGACAGGGAGAGCTAACTATGGCTACACCTTC. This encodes CASSLTGRANYGYTF.

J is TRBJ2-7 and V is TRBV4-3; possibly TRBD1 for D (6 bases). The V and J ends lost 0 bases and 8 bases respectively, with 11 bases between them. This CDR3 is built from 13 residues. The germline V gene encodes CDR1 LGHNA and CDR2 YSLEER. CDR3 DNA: TGCGCCAGCAGCCAAGATTTGGGGGCTCAGCAGTACTTC. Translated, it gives CASSQDLGAQQYF.

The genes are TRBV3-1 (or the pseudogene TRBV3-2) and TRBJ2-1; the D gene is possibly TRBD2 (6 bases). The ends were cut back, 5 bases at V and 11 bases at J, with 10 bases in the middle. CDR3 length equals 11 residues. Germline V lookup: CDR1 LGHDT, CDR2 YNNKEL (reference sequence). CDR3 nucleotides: TGTGCCAGCAGCTTTAGCGGCAAGCAGTTCTTC. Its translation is CASSFSGKQFF.

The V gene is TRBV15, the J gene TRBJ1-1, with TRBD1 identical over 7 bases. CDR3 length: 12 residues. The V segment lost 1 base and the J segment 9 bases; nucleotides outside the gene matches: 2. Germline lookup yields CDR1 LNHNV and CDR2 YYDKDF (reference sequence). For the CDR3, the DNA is TGTGCCACCAGCAGAGGGGGACAGCAAGCTTTCTTT. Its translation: CATSRGGQQAFF.

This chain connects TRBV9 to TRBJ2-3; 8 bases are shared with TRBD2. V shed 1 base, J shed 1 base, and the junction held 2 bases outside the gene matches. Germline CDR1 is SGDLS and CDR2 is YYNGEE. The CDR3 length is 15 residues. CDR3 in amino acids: CASSVTAGGTDTQYF. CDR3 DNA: TGTGCCAGCAGCGTAACAGCGGGGGGCACAGATACGCAGTATTTT.

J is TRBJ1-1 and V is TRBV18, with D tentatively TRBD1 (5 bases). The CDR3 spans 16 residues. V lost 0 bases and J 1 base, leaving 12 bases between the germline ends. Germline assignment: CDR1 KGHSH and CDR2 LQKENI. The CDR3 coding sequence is TGTGCCAGCTCACCACCCAGGCGGGACTGGAACACTGAAGCTTTCTTT. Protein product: CASSPPRRDWNTEAFF.

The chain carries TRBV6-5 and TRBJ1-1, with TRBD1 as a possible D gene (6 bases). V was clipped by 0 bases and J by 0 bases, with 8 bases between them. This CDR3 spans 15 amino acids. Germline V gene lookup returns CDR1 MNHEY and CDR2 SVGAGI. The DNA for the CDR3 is TGTGCCAGCAGTTACTCGTCAGGGGTGAACACTGAAGCTTTCTTT. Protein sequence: CASSYSSGVNTEAFF.

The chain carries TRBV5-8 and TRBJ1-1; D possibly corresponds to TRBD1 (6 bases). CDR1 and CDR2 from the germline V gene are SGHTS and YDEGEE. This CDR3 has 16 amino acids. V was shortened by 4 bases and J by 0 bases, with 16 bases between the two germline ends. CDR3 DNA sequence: TGTGCCAGCAGCACAGACAGGTTTCCCATGAACACTGAAGCTTTCTTT. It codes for CASSTDRFPMNTEAFF.

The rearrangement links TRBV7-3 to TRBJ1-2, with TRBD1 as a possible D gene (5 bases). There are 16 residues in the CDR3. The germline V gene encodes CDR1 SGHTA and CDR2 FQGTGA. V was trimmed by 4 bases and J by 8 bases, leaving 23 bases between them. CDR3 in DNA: TGTGCCAGCAGCTCACCTGATCGGGGGGGATTCCAAGGCTACACCTTC. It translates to CASSSPDRGGFQGYTF.

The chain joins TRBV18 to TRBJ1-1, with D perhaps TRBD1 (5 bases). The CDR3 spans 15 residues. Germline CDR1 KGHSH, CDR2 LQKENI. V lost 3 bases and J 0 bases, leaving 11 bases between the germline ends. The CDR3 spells CASSPETAMNTEAFF. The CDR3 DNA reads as TGTGCCAGCTCACCTGAGACAGCTATGAACACTGAAGCTTTCTTT. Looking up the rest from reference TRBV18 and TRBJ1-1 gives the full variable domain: NAGVMQNPRHLVRRRGQEARLRCSPMKGHSHVYWYRQLPEEGLKFMVYLQKENIIDESGMPKERFSAEFPKEGPSILRIQQVVRGDSAAYFCASSPETAMNTEAFFGQGTRLTVV.

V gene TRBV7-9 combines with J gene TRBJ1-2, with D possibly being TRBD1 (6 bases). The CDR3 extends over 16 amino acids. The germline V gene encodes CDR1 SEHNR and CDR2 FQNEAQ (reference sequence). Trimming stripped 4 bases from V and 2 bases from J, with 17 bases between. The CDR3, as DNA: TGTGCCAGCAGCTCCAGATTTTCGACAGGAAACTATGGCTACACCTTC. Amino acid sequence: CASSSRFSTGNYGYTF. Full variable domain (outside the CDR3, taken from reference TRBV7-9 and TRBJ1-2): DTGVSQNPRHKITKRGQNVTFRCDPISEHNRLYWYRQTLGQGPEFLTYFQNEAQLEKSRLLSDRFSAERPKGSFSTLEIQRTEQGDSAMYLCASSSRFSTGNYGYTFGSGTRLTVV.

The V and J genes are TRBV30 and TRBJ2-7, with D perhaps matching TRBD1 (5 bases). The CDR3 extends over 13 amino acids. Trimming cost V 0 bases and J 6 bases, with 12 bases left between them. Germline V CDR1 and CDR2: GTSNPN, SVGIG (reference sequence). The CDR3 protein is CAWSVGQGTEQYV. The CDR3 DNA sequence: TGTGCCTGGAGTGTCGGTCAGGGTACCGAGCAGTACGTC.

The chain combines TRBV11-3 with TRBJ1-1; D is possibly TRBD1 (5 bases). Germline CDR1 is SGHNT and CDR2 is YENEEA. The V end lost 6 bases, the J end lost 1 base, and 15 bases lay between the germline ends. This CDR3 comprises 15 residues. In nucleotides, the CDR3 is TGTGCCAGCAGAAATTTTTGGGGGGGGAACACTGAAGCTTTCTTT. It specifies CASRNFWGGNTEAFF.

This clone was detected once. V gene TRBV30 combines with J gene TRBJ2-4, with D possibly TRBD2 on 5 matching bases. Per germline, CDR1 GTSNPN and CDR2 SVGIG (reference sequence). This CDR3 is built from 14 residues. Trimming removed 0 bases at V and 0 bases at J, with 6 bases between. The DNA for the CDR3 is TGTGCCTGGAGTGTAGGACTAGCCAAAAACATTCAGTACTTC. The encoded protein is CAWSVGLAKNIQYF.

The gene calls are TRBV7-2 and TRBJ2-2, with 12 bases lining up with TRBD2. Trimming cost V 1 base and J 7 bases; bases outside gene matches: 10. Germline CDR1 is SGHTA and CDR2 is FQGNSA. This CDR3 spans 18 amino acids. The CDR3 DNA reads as TGTGCCAGCAGCTTAGTGTCTTGGCTAGCGGGAGGGATCGGGGAGCTGTTTTTT. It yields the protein CASSLVSWLAGGIGELFF.

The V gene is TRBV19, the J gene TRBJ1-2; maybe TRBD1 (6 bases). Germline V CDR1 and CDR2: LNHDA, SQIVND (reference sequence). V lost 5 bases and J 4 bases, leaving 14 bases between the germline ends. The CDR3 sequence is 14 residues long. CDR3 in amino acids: CASSEDGGPYGYTF. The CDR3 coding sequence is TGTGCCAGTAGTGAAGACGGGGGGCCCTATGGCTACACCTTC.

DNA of the CDR3: TGTGCCAGCAGCTTACCGGAAGGGGATCAGTACGTC. It is translated as CASSLPEGDQYV. The rearrangement joins TRBV7-9 to TRBJ2-7; possibly TRBD1 for D (5 bases). The CDR3 has 12 amino acids. V gave up 2 bases and J gave up 10 bases, with 12 bases separating them. Germline V lookup: CDR1 SEHNR, CDR2 FQNEAQ (reference sequence).

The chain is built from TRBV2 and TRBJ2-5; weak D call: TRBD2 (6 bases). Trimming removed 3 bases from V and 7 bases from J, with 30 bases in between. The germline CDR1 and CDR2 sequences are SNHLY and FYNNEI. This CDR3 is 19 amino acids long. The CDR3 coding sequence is TGTGCCAGCAGTGAGCGGGACTCAGCTAGAGTATCCGTATTTGGGACCCAGTACTTC. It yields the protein CASSERDSARVSVFGTQYF.

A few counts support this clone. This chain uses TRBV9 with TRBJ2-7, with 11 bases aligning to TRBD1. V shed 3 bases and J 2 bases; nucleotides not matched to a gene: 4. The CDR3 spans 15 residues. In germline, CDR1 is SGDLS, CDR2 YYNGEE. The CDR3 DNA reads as TGTGCCAGCAGCGCTGGACAGGGGGCTACCTACGAGCAGTACTTC. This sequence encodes CASSAGQGATYEQYF.